Described below is a single TCR beta chain sequence and its context. This clonotype was counted ten times or more. Its antigen has not been determined. It has no much larger one-base neighbor in the sample; base qualities were not kept. The data derive from a study of T-cell reconstitution after alpha-beta-depleted transplantation in children (dated by TCRdb to the mid-2010s). Background on the whole study: T-cell immune reconstitution after TCRalphabeta/CD19-depleted allogeneic hematopoietic cell transplantation in children was quantitatively tracked in the study by means of TCR repertoire profiling. What the research found in general, with its limitations: Apparently early alphabetaT-cell count recovery about two months after transplant reportedly relied on only several hundred rapidly expanded clones derived from non-depleted graft cells. Over the following months the frequencies of hyperexpanded clones went down, and after one year T-cell counts and TCRbeta diversity were mostly credited to newly produced T cells. The high TCRbeta diversity at day 60 in some patients was ascribed to recipient T cells and intrathymic progenitors that had survived conditioning.

Library prep was done by PCR. The sample was run on an Illumina HiSeq 2500. TCR libraries were prepared with molecular barcoding, using unique molecular identifiers to normalize TCRbeta repertoire quantification. The public reads were run again by TCRdb, first through fastp at Q25 and then through MiXCR, and only productive beta chains were kept. Rows merge per CDR3 protein into single entries with the most common DNA and genes. The sample table shows 90,000 to 150,000 distinct CDR3 sequences, and roughly 23% are seen once. The top ten clones comprise under 12% of the sample. The treatment or condition label corresponds to: allogeneic hematopoietic cell transplantation with graft depleted of TCRalphabeta T cells and CD19 B cells. Transplant recipients were children who received TCRalphabeta/CD19-depleted allogeneic hematopoietic cell grafts. V is pared back by 7 bases and J by 5 bases, with 5 bases lying between the germline termini. The CDR3 starts with the cysteine, ends with the phenylalanine, and has 9 residues. Just the 27-base CDR3 DNA is kept, in frame starting at base 1. In the germline V gene, CDR1 corresponds to SQVTM and CDR2 to ANQGSEA.

The sequences come from PBMCs, mostly from graft donor cells, collected 180 days after TCRalphabeta/CD19-depleted stem cell transplant. The rearranged chain carries TRBV29-1 and TRBJ2-5; the D gene cannot be named for sure. The TCR sequence derives from a male patient between 2 and 15 years old who had a stem cell transplant for chronic granulomatous disease, so the T cells may come from the graft donor. Here the CDR3 is given as CSENETQYF. The nucleotide sequence is given as TGCAGCGAGAATGAGACCCAGTACTTC.